These T cell receptor beta chains were read from a single sample in a study of T cells after yellow fever vaccination. TCRdb re-called the 5' RACE reads with MiXCR, one entry per CDR3 protein. The sample has around 330,000 distinct CDR3 sequences; around 3.6% are singletons. The material was PBMCs, obtained on the day of the yellow fever booster vaccination. These receptor sequences come from a man aged 18 to 35 who received the YFV17D yellow fever vaccine. Each CDR3 is given with its conserved first and last residue. A D gene is named only where the DNA matches it firmly. Clone size, where shown, is once, few, many, or a class for clones that have expanded.

j_call | d_call | v_call | clone_size | cdr3_aa | cdr3_nt
TRBJ2-3 | TRBD2 | TRBV24-1 | . | CATSDGGSGGLAPSTDTQYF | TGTGCCACCAGTGATGGCGGTAGCGGGGGGTTGGCGCCTAGCACAGATACGCAGTATTTT
TRBJ2-5 | . | TRBV7-2 | many | CASSPLGRETQYF | TGTGCCAGCAGCCCGTTGGGGCGTGAGACCCAGTACTTC
TRBJ2-1 | . | TRBV12-3/TRBV12-4 | many | CASSFEFNEQFF | TGTGCCAGCAGTTTCGAATTCAATGAGCAGTTCTTC
TRBJ1-2 | . | TRBV2 | few | CASSEGPYGYTF | TGTGCCAGCAGCGAGGGCCCCTATGGCTACACCTTC
TRBJ2-2 | . | TRBV12-3/TRBV12-4 | few | CASRSWGGAGTGELFF | TGTGCCAGCCGGTCTTGGGGGGGCGCCGGCACCGGGGAGCTGTTTTTT
TRBJ2-2 | . | TRBV20-1 | many | CSAEGVFANTGELFF | TGCAGTGCCGAAGGGGTTTTCGCGAACACCGGGGAGCTGTTTTTT
TRBJ2-5 | TRBD1 | TRBV10-3 | many | CAISARTGEETQYF | TGTGCCATCAGCGCTCGGACAGGGGAAGAGACCCAGTACTTC
TRBJ2-7 | TRBD2 | TRBV7-3 | many | CASSGARGGRGEQYF | TGTGCCAGCAGCGGCGCCCGGGGAGGGAGAGGGGAGCAGTACTTC
TRBJ1-5 | . | TRBV6-5 | many | CASSVGLNQPQHF | TGTGCCAGCAGTGTTGGGCTCAATCAGCCCCAGCATTTT
TRBJ2-2 | TRBD2 | TRBV7-6 | many | CASSLGPSGDLTGELFF | TGTGCCAGCAGCTTAGGCCCGAGCGGGGATCTCACCGGGGAGCTGTTTTTT